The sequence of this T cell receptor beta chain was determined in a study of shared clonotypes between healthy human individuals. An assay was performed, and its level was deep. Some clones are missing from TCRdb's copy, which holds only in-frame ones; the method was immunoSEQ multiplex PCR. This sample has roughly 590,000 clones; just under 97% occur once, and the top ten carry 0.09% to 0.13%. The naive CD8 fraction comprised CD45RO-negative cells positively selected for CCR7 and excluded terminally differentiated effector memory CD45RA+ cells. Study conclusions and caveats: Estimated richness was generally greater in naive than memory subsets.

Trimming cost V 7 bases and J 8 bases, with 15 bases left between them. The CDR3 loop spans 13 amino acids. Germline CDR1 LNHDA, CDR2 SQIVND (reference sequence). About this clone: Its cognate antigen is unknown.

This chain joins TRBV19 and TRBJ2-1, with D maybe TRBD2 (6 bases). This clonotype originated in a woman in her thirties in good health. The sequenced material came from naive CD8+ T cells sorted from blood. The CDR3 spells CASTVWGDDEQFF. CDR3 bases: TGTGCCAGTACCGTATGGGGGGACGATGAGCAGTTCTTC.